These 28 T cell receptor beta chains came from one sample sequenced in a study of OX40 agonist ivuxolimab in advanced cancers. The method was immunoSEQ multiplex PCR; TCRdb's version includes in-frame clones alone and lacks a portion of them. This sample has tens of thousands of clones, with around 84% found just once. This specimen was CD4+ or CD8+ T cells sorted from blood, taken in a trial of the OX40 agonist ivuxolimab. The source is an adult with an advanced solid tumor such as melanoma, head and neck, liver or kidney cancer.

V usage is TRBV5-1 and J usage is TRBJ1-1; no firm D call. V was cut by 4 bases and J by 1 base, with 11 bases left in between. CDR1 SGHRS and CDR2 YFSETQ come from the germline V gene. This CDR3 is 14 amino acids long. DNA for the CDR3: TGCGCCAGCAGCGCCCGGTCCCCGAACACTGAAGCTTTCTTT. It yields the protein CASSARSPNTEAFF.

The chain is built from TRBV7-9 and TRBJ2-3; D is perhaps TRBD1 (6 bases). CDR1 and CDR2 (germline): SEHNR, FQNEAQ (reference sequence). The CDR3 has 14 amino acids. The germline V and J ends were trimmed by 5 bases and 5 bases, with 14 bases remaining between them. The CDR3 DNA is TGTGCCAGCAGCAAACAGGGTTTCGGAGATACGCAGTATTTT. Translation: CASSKQGFGDTQYF. Full variable domain (outside the CDR3, taken from reference TRBV7-9 and TRBJ2-3): DTGVSQNPRHKITKRGQNVTFRCDPISEHNRLYWYRQTLGQGPEFLTYFQNEAQLEKSRLLSDRFSAERPKGSFSTLEIQRTEQGDSAMYLCASSKQGFGDTQYFGPGTRLTVL.

The chain recombines TRBV10-2 with TRBJ1-2, with TRBD1 identical over 10 bases. This CDR3 has 17 amino acids. The V segment lost 1 base and the J segment 3 bases; nucleotides outside the gene matches: 8. Germline values: CDR1 WSHSY, CDR2 SAAADI. CDR3 sequence: CASSEYLTGGADYGYTF. The CDR3 nucleotides are TGCGCCAGCAGTGAGTATCTGACAGGGGGCGCTGACTATGGCTACACCTTC.

The gene calls are TRBV5-8 and TRBJ2-7, with D hard to call. The CDR3 has 14 residues. The V end was cut by 4 bases, the J end by 2 bases, with 13 bases between. Germline CDR1 SGHTS, CDR2 YDEGEE. Here the CDR3 DNA reads TGTGCCAGCAGCCCATCCTCCGTCCCCTACGAGCAGTACTTC. This translates into CASSPSSVPYEQYF.

The chain recombines TRBV19 with TRBJ2-2; D uncertain. V gave up 1 base and J gave up 7 bases, with 4 bases separating them. This CDR3 is 12 amino acids long. Germline V CDR1 and CDR2: LNHDA, SQIVND (reference sequence). Here the CDR3 DNA reads TGTGCCAGTAGTATAGGCATCGGGGAGCTGTTTTTT. It encodes CASSIGIGELFF.

V and J are TRBV11-3 and TRBJ2-1, with D unresolved. The germline V gene encodes CDR1 SGHNT and CDR2 YENEEA. The length of the CDR3 is 14 residues. V lost 3 bases and J lost 0, with 6 bases in between. This CDR3 is CASSLGSSYNEQFF. The CDR3 coding sequence is TGTGCCAGCAGCTTGGGAAGCTCCTACAATGAGCAGTTCTTC.

The chain recombines TRBV4-1 with TRBJ2-1; D gene unclear. The CDR3 length is 13 residues. Germline lookup yields CDR1 MGHRA and CDR2 YSYEKL. V was pared by 0 bases and J by 9 bases, with 9 bases between. CDR3 sequence reads: CASSQDRYLEQFF. CDR3 bases: TGCGCCAGCAGCCAAGATCGGTATCTTGAGCAGTTCTTC.

The V call is TRBV19, the J call TRBJ1-5; TRBD1 aligns across 9 bases. The CDR3 consists of 14 residues. V lost 6 bases to trimming and J lost 10 bases; unmatched junction nucleotides: 10. Germline V CDR1 and CDR2: LNHDA, SQIVND (reference sequence). The CDR3 DNA reads TGTGCCAGTAGACCACCGGACAGGGGACGTCCCCAGCATTTT. Its translation is CASRPPDRGRPQHF.

This chain links TRBV25-1 with TRBJ1-4; possible D gene TRBD1, 6 bases. This CDR3 has 15 amino acids. Trimming cost V 4 bases and J 4 bases, with 13 bases left between them. CDR1 is MGHDK and CDR2 is SYGVNS in the germline V gene. CDR3 residues: CASSGRQDLNEKLFF. The CDR3 nucleotides are TGTGCCAGCAGTGGACGACAGGACCTTAATGAAAAACTGTTTTTT.

DNA for the CDR3: TGTGCCAGCAGCAAAACCCCCGGGGAGCATTTTAACTATGGCTACACCTTC. This sequence encodes CASSKTPGEHFNYGYTF. This chain links TRBV21-1 with TRBJ1-2. TRBV21-1 is deemed a pseudogene. The CDR3 has 17 residues.

The chain uses TRBV19 and TRBJ2-2; tentatively, D is TRBD2 (6 bases). Germline V CDR1 and CDR2: LNHDA, SQIVND (reference sequence). Trimming removed 3 bases from V and 7 bases from J, with 12 bases in between. The CDR3 is made up of 14 amino acids. CDR3 loop: CASSITSGGGELFF. CDR3 nucleotides: TGTGCCAGTAGTATCACATCCGGGGGCGGGGAGCTGTTTTTT.

The genes are TRBV7-9 and TRBJ1-2; 8 positions match TRBD1. CDR3 size: 15 residues. Germline CDR1 SEHNR, CDR2 FQNEAQ (reference sequence). The V and J ends lost 5 bases and 4 bases, in that order; junction bases with no gene match: 9. The CDR3 bases are TGTGCCAGCAGCGCAGGGACAGGACACTCCTATGGCTACACCTTC. Amino acids: CASSAGTGHSYGYTF.

This chain uses TRBV15 with TRBJ2-7; D possibly corresponds to TRBD1 (5 bases). Trimming removed 5 bases at V and 3 bases at J, with 11 bases between. The CDR3 has 13 residues. The germline CDR1 and CDR2 sequences are LNHNV and YYDKDF (reference sequence). Here the CDR3 reads CATSDRLVYEQYF. The CDR3 DNA reads TGTGCCACCAGCGACAGACTTGTCTACGAGCAGTACTTC.

This clone is a singleton in its sample. V gene TRBV30 combines with J gene TRBJ2-1; weak D call: TRBD1 (6 bases). Trimming took 1 base from V and 5 from J, leaving 6 bases between them. Germline V gene lookup returns CDR1 GTSNPN and CDR2 SVGIG (reference sequence). This CDR3 has 12 amino acids. CDR3 nucleotide sequence: TGTGCCTGGAGTGGGGGGCACAATGAGCAGTTCTTC. Amino acids: CAWSGGHNEQFF.

This chain's CDR3 is CASSQEPGASYGYTF. For the CDR3, the DNA is TGCGCCAGCAGCCAAGAACCAGGGGCAAGCTATGGCTACACCTTC. The chain has TRBV4-3 and TRBJ1-2, with D tentatively TRBD1 (6 bases). Germline V gives CDR1 LGHNA, CDR2 YSLEER. Trimming stripped 0 bases from V and 4 bases from J, with 12 bases between. The length of the CDR3 is 15 residues.

In its sample, this clone was seen once. The chain joins TRBV19 to TRBJ2-5, with D possibly matching TRBD2 (6 bases). CDR1 LNHDA and CDR2 SQIVND come from the germline V gene (reference sequence). This CDR3 contains 13 residues. V lost 5 bases and J 5 bases, leaving 12 bases between the germline ends. This chain's CDR3 is CASSRTSRETQYF. The CDR3 DNA follows: TGTGCCAGTAGTCGCACTAGCAGGGAGACCCAGTACTTC.

This clone was observed once. The chain uses TRBV27 and TRBJ2-1, with 7 positions matching TRBD1. The ends lost 3 bases at V and 4 bases at J; junction bases unmatched: 6. CDR1 is MNHEY and CDR2 is SMNVEV in the germline V gene (reference sequence). This CDR3 region has 15 residues. For the CDR3, the DNA is TGTGCCAGCAGTTTCGCCGGGACAGATTACAATGAGCAGTTCTTC. It codes for CASSFAGTDYNEQFF.

This chain uses TRBV15 with TRBJ1-4; D is unclear. V gave up 0 bases and J gave up 7 bases, with 9 bases separating them. This CDR3 is 14 amino acids long. From germline, CDR1 is LNHNV and CDR2 YYDKDF (reference sequence). CDR3 sequence: CATSRDEFLEKLFF. The CDR3 region has the DNA TGTGCCACCAGCAGAGATGAGTTCCTTGAAAAACTGTTTTTT.

The V and J genes are TRBV27 and TRBJ2-7; TRBD1 matches at 10 bases. CDR1 is MNHEY and CDR2 is SMNVEV in the germline V gene (reference sequence). V shed 1 base and J 3 bases; nucleotides not matched to a gene: 6. The CDR3 runs to 16 residues. CDR3 nucleotide sequence: TGTGCCAGCAGTTTATTTGGGACAGGGGAGCTCTACGAGCAGTACTTC. This codes for CASSLFGTGELYEQYF.

The genes are TRBV27 and TRBJ2-7; D gene unclear. V was shortened by 2 bases and J by 0 bases, with 11 bases between the two germline ends. The V gene's germline CDR1 is MNHEY and CDR2 SMNVEV (reference sequence). The CDR3 contains 15 residues. The CDR3 sequence is CASSLLGSSSYEQYF. In nucleotides, the CDR3 is TGTGCCAGCAGTTTACTAGGGTCCAGCTCCTACGAGCAGTACTTC.

A note on this clone: The germline gene is not matched at one end of the junction; a read error may be the cause. The V gene is TRBV7-6, the J gene TRBJ2-7; D not resolved. The V gene's germline CDR1 is SGHVS and CDR2 FNYEAQ. CDR3 length: 14 residues. DNA for the CDR3: TGTGCCTGCAGTTCGGCGGCGAACGGCTACGAGCAGTACTTC. Translated, it gives CACSSAANGYEQYF.

Concerning this clone: The same CDR3 is also encoded by other DNA sequences in this sample. The chain has TRBV27 and TRBJ2-6, with unresolved D. Germline V gives CDR1 MNHEY, CDR2 SMNVEV (reference sequence). There are 15 residues in the CDR3. The V gene lost 2 bases and the J gene lost 0 bases, with 5 bases spanning the gap. The CDR3 sequence: CASSLLFSGANVLTF. The CDR3, as DNA: TGTGCCAGCAGTTTACTATTCTCTGGGGCCAACGTCCTGACTTTC. Full variable domain (remainder filled in from reference TRBV27 and TRBJ2-6): EAQVTQNPRYLITVTGKKLTVTCSQNMNHEYMSWYRQDPGLGLRQIYYSMNVEVTDKGDVPEGYKVSRKEKRNFPLILESPSPNQTSLYFCASSLLFSGANVLTFGAGSRLTVL.

This chain's CDR3 is CASSERGGEQFF. Written as DNA, the CDR3 is TGTGCCAGCAGTGAACGAGGGGGTGAGCAGTTCTTC. The chain carries TRBV25-1 and TRBJ2-1, with D possibly TRBD1 on 6 matching bases. The CDR3 has 12 residues. From germline, CDR1 is MGHDK and CDR2 SYGVNS. V gave up 2 bases and J gave up 9 bases, with 8 bases separating them.

This chain links TRBV27 with TRBJ2-7; a weak D match, TRBD1 (6 bases). The V gene's germline CDR1 is MNHEY and CDR2 SMNVEV (reference sequence). The CDR3 extends over 16 amino acids. V was pared by 6 bases and J by 3 bases, with 21 bases between. The CDR3 nucleotides read TGTGCCAGCAGACCCACCGGACAGATTTTCCTCTACGAGCAGTACTTC. It specifies CASRPTGQIFLYEQYF.

The V gene is TRBV6-5, the J gene TRBJ2-5; D is uncertain. The DNA end is a closer match to TRBJ2-7, so the J assignment may be wrong. This CDR3 contains 13 residues. CDR1 is MNHEY, CDR2 SVGAGI, per germline. For the CDR3, the DNA is TGTGCCAGCAGTCCATCGAGCTCCTACGAGCAGTACTTC. It is translated as CASSPSSSYEQYF.

This clone was picked up a small number of times. V is TRBV2 and J is TRBJ1-5; D not certain. The V and J ends lost 7 bases and 4 bases respectively, with 11 bases between them. Germline values: CDR1 SNHLY, CDR2 FYNNEI. The CDR3 length is 13 residues. The CDR3 bases are TGTGCCAGCAAAATCTGGGATAATCAGCCCCAGCATTTT. Amino acid sequence: CASKIWDNQPQHF.

The chain has TRBV7-9 and TRBJ1-2; D perhaps matches TRBD1 (6 bases). Germline V gene sequence: CDR1 SEHNR, CDR2 FQNEAQ (reference sequence). CDR3 size: 14 residues. Trimming took off 3 bases at V and 6 bases at J, with 14 bases between the two ends. The CDR3: CASSLGGLSNGYTF. The CDR3 nucleotides are TGTGCCAGCAGCTTGGGGGGCCTGTCGAATGGCTACACCTTC. The full variable domain, in which reference TRBV7-9 and TRBJ1-2 provide the parts outside the CDR3, is DTGVSQNPRHKITKRGQNVTFRCDPISEHNRLYWYRQTLGQGPEFLTYFQNEAQLEKSRLLSDRFSAERPKGSFSTLEIQRTEQGDSAMYLCASSLGGLSNGYTFGSGTRLTVV.

The chain couples TRBV27 to TRBJ2-1, with 8 bases identical to TRBD2. V gave up 5 bases and J gave up 8 bases; unmatched junction bases: 2. This CDR3 has 12 residues. CDR1 and CDR2 (germline): MNHEY, SMNVEV (reference sequence). CDR3 residues: CASSIAGYEQFF. The CDR3 DNA is TGTGCCAGCAGTATAGCGGGATATGAGCAGTTCTTC.